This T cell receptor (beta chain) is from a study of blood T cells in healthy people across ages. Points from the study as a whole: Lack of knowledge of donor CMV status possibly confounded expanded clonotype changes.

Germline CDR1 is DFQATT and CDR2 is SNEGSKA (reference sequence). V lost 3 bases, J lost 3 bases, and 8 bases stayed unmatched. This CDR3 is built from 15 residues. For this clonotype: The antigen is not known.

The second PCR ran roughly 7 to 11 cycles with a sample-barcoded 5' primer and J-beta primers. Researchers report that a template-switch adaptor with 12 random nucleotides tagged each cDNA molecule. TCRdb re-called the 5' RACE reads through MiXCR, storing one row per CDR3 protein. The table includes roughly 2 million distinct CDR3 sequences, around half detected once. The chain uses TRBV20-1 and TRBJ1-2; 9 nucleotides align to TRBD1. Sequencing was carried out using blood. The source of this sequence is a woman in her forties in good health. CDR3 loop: CSARETGGAYYGYTF. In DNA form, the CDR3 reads TGCAGTGCTAGGGAAACAGGGGGCGCTTACTATGGCTACACCTTC.